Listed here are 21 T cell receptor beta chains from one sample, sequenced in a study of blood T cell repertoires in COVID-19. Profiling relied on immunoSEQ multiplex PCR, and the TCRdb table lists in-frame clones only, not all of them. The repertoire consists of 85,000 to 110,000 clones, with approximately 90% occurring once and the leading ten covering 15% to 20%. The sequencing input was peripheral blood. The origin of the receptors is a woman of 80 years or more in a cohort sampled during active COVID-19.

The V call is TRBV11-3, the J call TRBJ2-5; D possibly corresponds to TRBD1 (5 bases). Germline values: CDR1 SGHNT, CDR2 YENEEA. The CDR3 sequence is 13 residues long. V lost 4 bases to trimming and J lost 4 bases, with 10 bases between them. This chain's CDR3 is CASSSGWRETQYF. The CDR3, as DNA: TGTGCCAGCAGCTCAGGGTGGCGAGAGACCCAGTACTTC.

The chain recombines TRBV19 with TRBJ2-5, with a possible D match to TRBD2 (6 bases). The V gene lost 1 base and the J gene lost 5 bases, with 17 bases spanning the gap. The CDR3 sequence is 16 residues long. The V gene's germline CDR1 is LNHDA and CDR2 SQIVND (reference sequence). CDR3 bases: TGTGCCAGTAGTATAGGCGGAGGGTTAATAGGGGAGACCCAGTACTTC. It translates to CASSIGGGLIGETQYF.

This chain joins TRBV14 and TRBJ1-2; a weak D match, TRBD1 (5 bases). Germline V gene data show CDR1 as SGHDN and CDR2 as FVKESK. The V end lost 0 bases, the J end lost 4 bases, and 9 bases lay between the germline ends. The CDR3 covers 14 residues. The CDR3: CASSQDRGLYGYTF. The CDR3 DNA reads TGTGCCAGCAGCCAAGATAGGGGCCTCTATGGCTACACCTTC.

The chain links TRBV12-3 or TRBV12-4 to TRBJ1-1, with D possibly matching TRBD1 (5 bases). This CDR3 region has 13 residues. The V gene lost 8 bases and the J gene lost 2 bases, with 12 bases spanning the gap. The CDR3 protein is CASYRKTNTEAFF. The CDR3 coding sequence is TGTGCCAGCTACAGGAAAACTAACACTGAAGCTTTCTTT.

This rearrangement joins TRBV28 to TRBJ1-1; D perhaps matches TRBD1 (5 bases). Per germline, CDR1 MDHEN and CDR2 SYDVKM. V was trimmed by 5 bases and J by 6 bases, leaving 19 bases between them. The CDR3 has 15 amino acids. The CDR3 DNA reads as TGTGCCAGCAGTCTCAGATTATTTAGGGGTGCTGAAGCTTTCTTT. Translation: CASSLRLFRGAEAFF.

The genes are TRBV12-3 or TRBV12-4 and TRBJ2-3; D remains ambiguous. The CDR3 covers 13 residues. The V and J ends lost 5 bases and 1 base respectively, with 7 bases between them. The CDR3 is CASSQRGTDTQYF. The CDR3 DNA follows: TGTGCCAGCAGTCAACGCGGCACAGATACGCAGTATTTT.

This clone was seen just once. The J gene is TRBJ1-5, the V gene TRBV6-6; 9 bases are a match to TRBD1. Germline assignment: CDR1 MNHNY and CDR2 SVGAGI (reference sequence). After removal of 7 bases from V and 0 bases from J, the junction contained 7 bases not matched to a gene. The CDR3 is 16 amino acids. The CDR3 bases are TGTGCCAGCAAAACAGGGGGCCTGTATAGCAATCAGCCCCAGCATTTT. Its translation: CASKTGGLYSNQPQHF.

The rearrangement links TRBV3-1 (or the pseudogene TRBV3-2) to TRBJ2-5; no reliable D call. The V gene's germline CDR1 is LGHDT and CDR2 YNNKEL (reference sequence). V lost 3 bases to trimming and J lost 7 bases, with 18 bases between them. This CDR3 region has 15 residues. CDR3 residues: CASSQRQDSFMTQYF. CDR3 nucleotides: TGTGCCAGCAGCCAGAGGCAAGACTCTTTTATGACCCAGTACTTC.

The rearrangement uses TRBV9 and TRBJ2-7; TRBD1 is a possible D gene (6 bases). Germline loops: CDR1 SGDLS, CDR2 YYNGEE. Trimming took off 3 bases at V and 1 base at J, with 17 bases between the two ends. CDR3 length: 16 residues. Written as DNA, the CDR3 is TGTGCCAGCAGCGCTATAGACAGGCCGGGGTCCTACGAGCAGTACTTC. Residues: CASSAIDRPGSYEQYF.

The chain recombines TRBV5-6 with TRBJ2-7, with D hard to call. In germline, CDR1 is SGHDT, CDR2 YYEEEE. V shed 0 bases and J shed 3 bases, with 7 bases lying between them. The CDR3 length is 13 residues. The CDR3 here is CASSLGQFYEQYF. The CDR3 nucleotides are TGTGCCAGCAGCTTGGGGCAATTCTACGAGCAGTACTTC.

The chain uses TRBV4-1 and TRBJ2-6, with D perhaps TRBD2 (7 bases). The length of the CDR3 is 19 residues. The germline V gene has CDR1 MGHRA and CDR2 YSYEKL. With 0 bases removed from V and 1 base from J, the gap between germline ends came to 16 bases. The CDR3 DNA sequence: TGCGCCAGCAGCCAAGATCCCGGGGGGCGCTGGTCTGGGGCCAACGTCCTGACTTTC. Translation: CASSQDPGGRWSGANVLTF.

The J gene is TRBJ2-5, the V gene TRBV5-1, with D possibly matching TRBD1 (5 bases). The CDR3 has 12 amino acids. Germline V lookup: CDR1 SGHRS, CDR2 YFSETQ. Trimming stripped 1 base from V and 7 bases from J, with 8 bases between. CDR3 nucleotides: TGCGCCAGCAGCTTGAGCACAGGGACCCAGTACTTC. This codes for CASSLSTGTQYF.

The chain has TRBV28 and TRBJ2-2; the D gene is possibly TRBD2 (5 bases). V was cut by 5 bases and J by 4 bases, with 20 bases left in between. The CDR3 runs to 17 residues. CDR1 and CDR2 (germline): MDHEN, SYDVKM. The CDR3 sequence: CASSPPRFSDATGELFF. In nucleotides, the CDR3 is TGTGCCAGCAGTCCCCCGAGATTTAGCGACGCCACCGGGGAGCTGTTTTTT.

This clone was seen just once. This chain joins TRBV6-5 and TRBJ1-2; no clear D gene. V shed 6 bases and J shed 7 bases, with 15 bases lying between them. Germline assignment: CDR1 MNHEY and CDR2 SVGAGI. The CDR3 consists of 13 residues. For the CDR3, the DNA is TGTGCCAGCAGGCGAGGCAACCAAGGTGGCTACACCTTC. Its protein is CASRRGNQGGYTF.

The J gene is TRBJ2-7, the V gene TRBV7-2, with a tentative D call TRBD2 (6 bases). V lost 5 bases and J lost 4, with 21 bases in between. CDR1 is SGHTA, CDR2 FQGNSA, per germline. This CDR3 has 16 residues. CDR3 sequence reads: CASSVMASAEVYEQYF. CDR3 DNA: TGTGCCAGCAGCGTTATGGCTAGCGCTGAGGTTTACGAGCAGTACTTC.

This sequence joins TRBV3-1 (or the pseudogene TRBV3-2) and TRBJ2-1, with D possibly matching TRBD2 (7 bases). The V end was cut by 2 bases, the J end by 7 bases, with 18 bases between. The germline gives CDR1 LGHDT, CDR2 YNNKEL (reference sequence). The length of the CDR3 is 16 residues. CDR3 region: CASSQRGKAGVNEQFF. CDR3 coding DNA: TGTGCCAGCAGCCAAAGGGGGAAGGCGGGAGTAAATGAGCAGTTCTTC.

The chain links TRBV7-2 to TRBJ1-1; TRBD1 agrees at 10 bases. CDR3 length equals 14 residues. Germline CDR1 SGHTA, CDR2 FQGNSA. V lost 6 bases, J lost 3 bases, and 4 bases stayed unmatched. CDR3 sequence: CASRLDRGDTEAFF. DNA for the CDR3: TGTGCCAGCAGACTGGACAGGGGGGACACTGAAGCTTTCTTT.

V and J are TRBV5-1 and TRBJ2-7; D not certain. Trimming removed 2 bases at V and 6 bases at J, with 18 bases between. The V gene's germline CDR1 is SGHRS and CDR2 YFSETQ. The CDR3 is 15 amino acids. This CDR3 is CASSFFIALQAEQYF. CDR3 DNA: TGCGCCAGCAGCTTCTTCATTGCCCTCCAGGCCGAGCAGTACTTC. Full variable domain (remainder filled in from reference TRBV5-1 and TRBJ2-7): KAGVTQTPRYLIKTRGQQVTLSCSPISGHRSVSWYQQTPGQGLQFLFEYFSETQRNKGNFPGRFSGRQFSNSRSEMNVSTLELGDSALYLCASSFFIALQAEQYFGPGTRLTVT.

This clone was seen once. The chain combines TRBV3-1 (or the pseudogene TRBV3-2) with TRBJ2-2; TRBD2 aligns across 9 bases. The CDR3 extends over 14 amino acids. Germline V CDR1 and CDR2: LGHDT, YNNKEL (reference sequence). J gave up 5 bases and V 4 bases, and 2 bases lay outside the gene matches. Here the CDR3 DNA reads TGTGCCAGCAGCCTGGCGGGAGGGACCGGGGAGCTGTTTTTT. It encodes CASSLAGGTGELFF.

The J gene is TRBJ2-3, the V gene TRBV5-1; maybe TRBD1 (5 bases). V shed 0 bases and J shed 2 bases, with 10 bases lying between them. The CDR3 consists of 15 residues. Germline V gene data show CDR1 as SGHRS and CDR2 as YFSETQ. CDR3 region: CASSLAGRATDTQYF. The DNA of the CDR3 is TGCGCCAGCAGCTTGGCAGGCAGGGCCACAGATACGCAGTATTTT.

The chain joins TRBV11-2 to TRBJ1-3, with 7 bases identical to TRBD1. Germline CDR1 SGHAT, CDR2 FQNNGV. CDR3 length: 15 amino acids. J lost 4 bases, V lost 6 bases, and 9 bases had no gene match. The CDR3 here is CASRRDGTDGNTIYF. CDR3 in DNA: TGTGCCAGCAGACGCGACGGGACAGACGGAAACACCATATATTTT.